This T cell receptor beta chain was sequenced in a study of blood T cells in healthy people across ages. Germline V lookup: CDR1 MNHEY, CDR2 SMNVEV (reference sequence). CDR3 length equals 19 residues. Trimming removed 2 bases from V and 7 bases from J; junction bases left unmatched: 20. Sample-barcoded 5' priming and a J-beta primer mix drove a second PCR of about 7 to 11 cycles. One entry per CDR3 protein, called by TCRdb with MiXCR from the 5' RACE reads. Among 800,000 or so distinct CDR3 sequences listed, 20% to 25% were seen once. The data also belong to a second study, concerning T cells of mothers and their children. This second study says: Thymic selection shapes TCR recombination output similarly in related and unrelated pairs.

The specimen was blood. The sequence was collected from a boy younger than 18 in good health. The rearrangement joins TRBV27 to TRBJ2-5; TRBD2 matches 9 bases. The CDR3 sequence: CASSLRLAGTGGPRATQYF. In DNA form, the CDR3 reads TGTGCCAGCAGTTTAAGGCTAGCGGGAACCGGGGGTCCTCGAGCGACCCAGTACTTC.